What follows describes a single T cell receptor (beta chain). Its specificity is unknown. The CDR3 extends 3 residues past the end of the read, so its final part is completed from the germline J gene. Per germline, CDR1 SNHLY and CDR2 FYNNEI. The CDR3 runs to 15 residues. V shed 4 bases, J shed 1 base, and the junction held 4 bases outside the gene matches. This entry belongs to a study of T cell clonality in common variable immunodeficiency. Overall study results and limits: In common variable immunodeficiency, TCR beta chains reportedly carried fewer deletions and N-nucleotide insertions. CVID subjects had higher TCRbeta clonality than healthy controls, most marked in about a third.

Here immunoSEQ multiplex PCR was the method, and the copy in TCRdb shows in-frame clones only, minus some. Singletons are absent from the sample, which has 35,000 to 50,000 clones. V gene TRBV2 combines with J gene TRBJ1-1; TRBD1 matches at 9 bases. This TCR was recovered from a person aged 18 to 75 in good health. Specimen: peripheral blood mononuclear cells. CDR3: CASSVEQGANTEAFF. The DNA read from the CDR3 is TGTGCCAGCAGTGTCGAACAGGGGGCGAACACTGAA. Complete variable domain (other parts from reference TRBV2 and TRBJ1-1): EPEVTQTPSHQVTQMGQEVILRCVPISNHLYFYWYRQILGQKVEFLVSFYNNEISEKSEIFDDQFSVERPDGSNFTLKIRSTKLEDSAMYFCASSVEQGANTEAFFGQGTRLTVV.